The 6 T cell receptor beta chains listed next were all sequenced from one sample in a study of cytomegalovirus exposure and HLA in healthy donors. Use of 60 Vbeta and 13 Jbeta primers characterized the PCR. Clones were read by immunoSEQ multiplex PCR, and TCRdb kept only the in-frame ones, dropping some. The sample records about 140,000 clones, over 60% being singletons. The sequenced material came from PBMCs. Receptor source: a female donor in good health and CMV-seronegative.

This sequence joins TRBV11-3 and TRBJ1-1; D is perhaps TRBD1 (6 bases). The CDR3 spans 15 residues. Trimming shortened V by 1 base and J by 3 bases, and 12 bases separated the two germline ends. Germline V lookup: CDR1 SGHNT, CDR2 YENEEA. CDR3 loop: CASSLGGGQDTEAFF. The CDR3 nucleotides are TGTGCCAGCAGCTTAGGGGGGGGGCAGGACACTGAAGCTTTCTTT. Filled out from reference TRBV11-3 and TRBJ1-1, the complete variable domain reads EAGVVQSPRYKIIEKKQPVAFWCNPISGHNTLYWYLQNLGQGPELLIRYENEEAVDDSQLPKDRFSAERLKGVDSTLKIQPAELGDSAVYLCASSLGGGQDTEAFFGQGTRLTVV.

This chain connects TRBV6-1 to TRBJ1-2; possible D gene TRBD1, 6 bases. With 0 bases removed from V and 8 bases from J, the gap between germline ends came to 28 bases. Germline assignment: CDR1 MNHNS and CDR2 SASEGT. The CDR3 spans 19 residues. CDR3 nucleotide sequence: TGTGCCAGCAGTGAAGCGCTTCAGGGTGGGGGGGGCCGCCCGGAAGGCTACACCTTC. Its protein is CASSEALQGGGGRPEGYTF.

In this sample, this clone turned up a few times. Other nucleotide sequences in the sample specify the same CDR3. The gene calls are TRBV6-1 and TRBJ1-1, with TRBD1 matching 8 bases. This CDR3 has 13 residues. Germline CDR1 reads MNHNS; CDR2 reads SASEGT. Trimming cost V 5 bases and J 4 bases; bases outside gene matches: 3. CDR3 bases: TGTGCCAGCAGTCGGACAGGGTCCACTGAAGCTTTCTTT. Amino acid sequence: CASSRTGSTEAFF.

This chain connects TRBV30 to TRBJ1-1; possible D gene TRBD1, 5 bases. This CDR3 has 12 residues. Trimming cost V 5 bases and J 11 bases, with 18 bases left between them. Germline CDR1 reads GTSNPN; CDR2 reads SVGIG (reference sequence). CDR3 in DNA: TGTGCCTGGTCCTCAAAGACAGCTTGCGCTTTCTTT. Amino acids: CAWSSKTACAFF. Combining the CDR3 with reference TRBV30 and TRBJ1-1 gives the whole variable domain SQTIHQWPATLVQPVGSPLSLECTVEGTSNPNLYWYRQAAGRGLQLLFYSVGIGQISSEVPQNLSASRPQDRQFILSSKKLLLSDSGFYLCAWSSKTACAFFGQGTRLTVV.

The CDR3 sequence is CASSEGGNLYEQYF. CDR3 sequence (DNA): TGTGCCAGCAGCGAAGGAGGTAACCTCTACGAGCAGTACTTC. The chain couples TRBV9 to TRBJ2-7, with a possible D match to TRBD2 (5 bases). The V end lost 3 bases, the J end lost 3 bases, and 13 bases lay between the germline ends. CDR3 length: 14 amino acids. The germline V gene encodes CDR1 SGDLS and CDR2 YYNGEE.

This chain links TRBV27 with TRBJ1-5; 11 bases are a match to TRBD1. The trim removed 5 bases at V and 0 bases at J, leaving 6 bases unmatched. The CDR3 has 17 amino acids. The germline V gene encodes CDR1 MNHEY and CDR2 SMNVEV (reference sequence). The CDR3 region has the DNA TGTGCCAGCAGTCTGGGGGGACAGGGGGGTAGCAATCAGCCCCAGCATTTT. Protein product: CASSLGGQGGSNQPQHF.